This T cell receptor beta chain was found in a study of cytomegalovirus exposure and HLA in healthy donors. V lost 0 bases and J 7 bases, leaving 13 bases between the germline ends. The CDR3 totals 15 residues. Germline lookup yields CDR1 LNHNV and CDR2 YYDKDF (reference sequence). Use of 60 Vbeta and 13 Jbeta primers characterized the PCR. The table came from immunoSEQ multiplex PCR; TCRdb's copy has only in-frame clones and leaves some out. The table records roughly 120,000 clones, about 76% of them present only once. This clone was counted only a few times. The sequence came from a man aged 35 to 55 in good health and CMV-seropositive. The V call is TRBV15, the J call TRBJ2-1; D is perhaps TRBD2 (5 bases). Sequenced input: PBMCs. The DNA of the CDR3 is TGTGCCACCAGCAGAGATAACCCGGGGAGTAATGAGCAGTTCTTC. The encoded protein is CATSRDNPGSNEQFF.